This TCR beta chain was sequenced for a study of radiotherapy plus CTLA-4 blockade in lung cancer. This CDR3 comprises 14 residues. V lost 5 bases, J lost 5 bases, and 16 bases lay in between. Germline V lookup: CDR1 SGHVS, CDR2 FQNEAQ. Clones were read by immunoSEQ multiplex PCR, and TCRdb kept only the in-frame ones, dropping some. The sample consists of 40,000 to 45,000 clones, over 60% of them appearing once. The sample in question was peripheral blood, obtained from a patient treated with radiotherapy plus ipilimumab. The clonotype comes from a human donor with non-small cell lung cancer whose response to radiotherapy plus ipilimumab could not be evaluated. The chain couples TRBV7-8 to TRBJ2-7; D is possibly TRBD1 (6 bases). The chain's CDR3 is CASSRQVGNDEQYF. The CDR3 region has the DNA TGTGCCAGCAGCAGACAGGTGGGGAACGACGAGCAGTACTTC.